This TCR beta chain derives from a study of PD-1 blockade in mismatch repair-deficient tumors. Study-level points and caveats: Rapid post-treatment expansion, then contraction, generally preceding radiologic response, marked tumor-resident clones.

All patients were mismatch repair deficient, assessed by either PCR or immunohistochemistry. A few pembrolizumab responders had their TCRs sequenced. As concerns this clone: Its specificity is unknown.

The data were produced by immunoSEQ multiplex PCR, yet TCRdb's version contains in-frame clones alone and is incomplete. The sample includes over 60,000 clones, around 88% seen only once; the top ten take around 14%. V was clipped by 6 bases and J by 4 bases, with 9 bases between them. Per the germline V gene, CDR1 is MNHNY and CDR2 is SVGAGI (reference sequence). The CDR3 runs to 12 residues. This TCR derives from an adult with mismatch repair-deficient cancer. The chain uses TRBV6-6 and TRBJ2-5; D is tentatively TRBD1 or TRBD2 (5 bases each). This specimen consisted of peripheral blood, obtained 52 weeks after starting pembrolizumab. This chain's CDR3 is CASRTGRETQYF. The CDR3 DNA is TGTGCCAGCAGGACGGGGCGAGAGACCCAGTACTTC.